These 14 T cell receptor beta chains came from one sample sequenced in a study of T-cell reconstitution after alpha-beta-depleted transplantation in children. Unique molecular identifiers were incorporated when the TCRbeta library was constructed. TCRdb used MiXCR to reprocess the PCR reads, holding one entry per CDR3 protein. The top ten hold over 9% of the sample, which has 250,000 to 350,000 distinct CDR3 sequences, more than 8% seen once. This specimen was PBMCs from the stem cell graft donor, taken from the stem cell graft. The receptor source for this set is a human donor who donated a stem cell graft to a child with SCID.

The chain uses TRBV5-5 and TRBJ2-2; unclear D gene. CDR3 length: 14 residues. Trimming pared 5 bases from V and 9 bases from J, leaving 17 bases between. Per germline, CDR1 SGHKS and CDR2 YYEKEE (reference sequence). CDR3 sequence (DNA): TGTGCCAGCAGGACTGGGCGTGTCAGCTGGGAGCTGTTTTTT. It encodes CASRTGRVSWELFF.

This clonotype was observed at least ten times. V is TRBV29-1 and J is TRBJ1-1; D not resolved. Trimming removed 5 bases from V and 4 bases from J, with 8 bases in between. CDR3 length: 11 amino acids. Germline values: CDR1 SQVTM, CDR2 ANQGSEA. The CDR3 nucleotides read TGCAGCGTTCCCCGGGGCACTGAAGCTTTCTTT. This translates into CSVPRGTEAFF.

The chain carries TRBV29-1 and TRBJ1-6, with 7 bases lining up with TRBD1. The CDR3 totals 13 residues. The trim removed 6 bases at V and 6 bases at J, leaving 5 bases unmatched. Germline CDR1 reads SQVTM; CDR2 reads ANQGSEA. CDR3 nucleotide sequence: TGCAGCGTAGGCGACAGGGCTAATTCACCCCTCCACTTT. As protein: CSVGDRANSPLHF.

This clonotype came up a few times. J is TRBJ1-1 and V is TRBV10-3, with D possibly matching TRBD1 (5 bases). Trimming took off 11 bases at V and 5 bases at J, with 18 bases between the two ends. CDR1 and CDR2 (germline): ENHRY, SYGVKD. CDR3 length equals 13 residues. CDR3 DNA sequence: TGTGCCGTCGGCGGCAGGGTGGATACTGAAGCTTTCTTT. Encoded protein: CAVGGRVDTEAFF.

This clonotype was detected a few times. The chain joins TRBV2 to TRBJ1-1; 7 positions agree with TRBD1. The CDR3 contains 15 residues. CDR1 is SNHLY and CDR2 is FYNNEI in the germline V gene. V lost 7 bases, J lost 4 bases, and 12 bases stayed unmatched. DNA of the CDR3: TGTGCCAGCATACCGTCGACAGGGTTGAGCACTGAAGCTTTCTTT. Translating it yields CASIPSTGLSTEAFF.

This clonotype was counted only a few times. The V gene is TRBV5-8, the J gene TRBJ2-5; D unresolved. Germline V lookup: CDR1 SGHTS, CDR2 YDEGEE. The ends were cut back, 1 base at V and 4 bases at J, with 11 bases in the middle. The CDR3 has 14 amino acids. The CDR3 region is CASSLFVRGETQYF. In DNA, the CDR3 is TGTGCCAGCAGCTTGTTTGTCAGAGGAGAGACCCAGTACTTC.

This clonotype was observed a few times. The chain uses TRBV7-6 and TRBJ2-7; 9 bases are shared with TRBD1. Trimming took 5 bases from V and 3 from J; bases not matched to a gene: 8. Germline lookup yields CDR1 SGHVS and CDR2 FNYEAQ. The CDR3 contains 15 residues. The CDR3 sequence is CASSQGQGGFYEQYF. The DNA for the CDR3 is TGTGCCAGCAGCCAGGGACAGGGTGGCTTCTACGAGCAGTACTTC.

This clonotype was recorded a few times. The V gene is TRBV9, the J gene TRBJ2-2; 7 bases match TRBD2. Germline V gene sequence: CDR1 SGDLS, CDR2 YYNGEE. There are 17 residues in the CDR3. V shed 4 bases, J shed 0 bases, and the junction held 9 bases outside the gene matches. In DNA, the CDR3 is TGTGCCAGCAGCCCAACTGGGGCGGGAGCGAACACCGGGGAGCTGTTTTTT. Protein product: CASSPTGAGANTGELFF.

In this sample, this clonotype turned up a few times. The chain links TRBV10-3 to TRBJ2-3; D uncertain. There are 14 residues in the CDR3. Deletions cut 0 bases from V and 2 bases from J, with 6 bases between. Germline lookup yields CDR1 ENHRY and CDR2 SYGVKD. The chain's CDR3 is CAISESTLTDTQYF. CDR3 bases: TGTGCCATCAGTGAGTCGACCCTCACAGATACGCAGTATTTT.

Of note for this clonotype: A much larger clonotype is one base distant, so this may be a read error. The chain combines TRBV6-2 or TRBV6-3 with TRBJ2-1, with a tentative D call TRBD2 (6 bases). The V gene's germline CDR1 is MNHEY and CDR2 SVGEGT. The CDR3 has 14 residues. CDR3 bases: TGTGCCAGCAGGCTAGCGCGGGGCTACAGTGAGCAGTTCTTC. It encodes CASRLARGYSEQFF.

The V gene is TRBV29-1, the J gene TRBJ1-1, with unresolved D. V was clipped by 7 bases and J by 1 base, with 7 bases between them. The CDR3 is made up of 11 amino acids. Germline V lookup: CDR1 SQVTM, CDR2 ANQGSEA. The CDR3 coding sequence is TGCAGCGGCTACAAGAACACTGAAGCTTTCTTT. As protein: CSGYKNTEAFF.

This clonotype has at least ten counts. The chain couples TRBV10-3 to TRBJ2-3, with D uncertain. Germline V gene lookup returns CDR1 ENHRY and CDR2 SYGVKD. The CDR3 sequence is 14 residues long. The V and J ends lost 3 bases and 4 bases respectively, with 11 bases between them. CDR3 sequence: CAISEREGADTQYF. The CDR3 DNA reads TGTGCCATCAGTGAAAGGGAAGGCGCAGATACGCAGTATTTT.

The chain couples TRBV7-2 to TRBJ2-4; D might be TRBD2 (6 bases). There are 16 residues in the CDR3. The germline V and J ends were trimmed by 1 base and 3 bases, with 13 bases remaining between them. The germline gives CDR1 SGHTA, CDR2 FQGNSA. CDR3 nucleotide sequence: TGTGCCAGCAGCTTAGTTGGGGGGAACATCAAAAACATTCAGTACTTC. Translation: CASSLVGGNIKNIQYF.

This clonotype appeared many times. The V and J genes are TRBV7-9 and TRBJ2-5; D is perhaps TRBD1 (6 bases). V was clipped by 2 bases and J by 9 bases, with 19 bases between them. The CDR3 totals 15 residues. Germline loops: CDR1 SEHNR, CDR2 FQNEAQ (reference sequence). The CDR3 DNA follows: TGTGCCAGCAGCTTATCTGCTAGTACAGGGAATTCCCAGTACTTC. This translates into CASSLSASTGNSQYF. The full variable domain, completed using reference TRBV7-9 and TRBJ2-5, is DTGVSQNPRHKITKRGQNVTFRCDPISEHNRLYWYRQTLGQGPEFLTYFQNEAQLEKSRLLSDRFSAERPKGSFSTLEIQRTEQGDSAMYLCASSLSASTGNSQYFGPGTRLLVL.